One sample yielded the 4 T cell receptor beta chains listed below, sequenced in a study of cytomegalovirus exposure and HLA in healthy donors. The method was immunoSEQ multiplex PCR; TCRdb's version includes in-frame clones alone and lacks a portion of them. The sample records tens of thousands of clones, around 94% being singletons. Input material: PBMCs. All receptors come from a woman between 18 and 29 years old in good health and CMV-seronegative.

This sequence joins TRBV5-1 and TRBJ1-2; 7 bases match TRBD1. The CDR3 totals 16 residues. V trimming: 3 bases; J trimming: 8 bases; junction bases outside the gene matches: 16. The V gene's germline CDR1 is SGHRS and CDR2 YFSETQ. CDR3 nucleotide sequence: TGCGCCAGCAGCTACAACCCCGACAGGGTGAATTCCGGCTACACCTTC. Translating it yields CASSYNPDRVNSGYTF.

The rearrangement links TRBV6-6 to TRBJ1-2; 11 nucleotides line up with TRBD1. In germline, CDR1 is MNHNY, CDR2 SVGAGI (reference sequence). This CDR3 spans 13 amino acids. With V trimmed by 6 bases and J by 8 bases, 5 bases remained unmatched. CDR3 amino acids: CASRRTGGYGYTF. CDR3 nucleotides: TGTGCCAGCAGACGGACAGGGGGCTACGGCTACACCTTC.

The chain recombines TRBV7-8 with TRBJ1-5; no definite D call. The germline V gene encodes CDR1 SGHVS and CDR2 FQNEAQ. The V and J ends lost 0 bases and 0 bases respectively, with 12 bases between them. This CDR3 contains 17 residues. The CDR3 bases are TGTGCCAGCAGCTTAGCGCTTCGAATAGATAGCAATCAGCCCCAGCATTTT. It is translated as CASSLALRIDSNQPQHF.

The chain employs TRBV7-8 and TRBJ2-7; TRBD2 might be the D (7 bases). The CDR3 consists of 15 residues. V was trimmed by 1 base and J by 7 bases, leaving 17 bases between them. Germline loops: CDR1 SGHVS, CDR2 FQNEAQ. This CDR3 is CASSLVAGAVGEQYF. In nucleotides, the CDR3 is TGTGCCAGCAGCTTAGTTGCGGGGGCGGTAGGTGAGCAGTACTTC.